These 17 T cell receptor beta chains originate from one sample sequenced in a study of PD-1 blockade in classical Hodgkin lymphoma. Each patient relapsed following autologous stem cell transplantation, and prior brentuximab vedotin exposure differed. The method was immunoSEQ multiplex PCR; TCRdb's version includes in-frame clones alone and lacks a portion of them. Of 50,000 to 65,000 clones listed, around 93% were seen once; the top ten hold about 10%. Sequences were derived from peripheral blood mononuclear cells (PBMCs), sampled before the second cycle of nivolumab. These receptors all stem from a human donor with classical Hodgkin lymphoma.

The chain joins TRBV7-9 to TRBJ2-1, with a tentative D call TRBD2 (6 bases). The germline V gene encodes CDR1 SEHNR and CDR2 FQNEAQ (reference sequence). The CDR3 contains 13 residues. Trimming shortened V by 7 bases and J by 10 bases, and 17 bases separated the two germline ends. In nucleotides, the CDR3 is TGTGCCAGCACCTCCGAGGACCGGGGGGAGCAGTTCTTC. Residues: CASTSEDRGEQFF.

This clone was picked up one time. The chain joins TRBV27 to TRBJ2-3; the match to TRBD2 covers 9 bases. V gave up 3 bases and J gave up 6 bases; unmatched junction bases: 16. The CDR3 consists of 18 residues. CDR1 and CDR2 (germline): MNHEY, SMNVEV (reference sequence). In DNA form, the CDR3 reads TGTGCCAGCAGTTTGGTGGCTAGCGGGACTTTTCGTCTCGATACGCAGTATTTT. Translation: CASSLVASGTFRLDTQYF.

The J gene is TRBJ2-7, the V gene TRBV5-5; D might be TRBD1 (6 bases). The germline CDR1 and CDR2 sequences are SGHKS and YYEKEE (reference sequence). This CDR3 spans 15 amino acids. The V end was cut by 0 bases, the J end by 3 bases, with 13 bases between. DNA for the CDR3: TGTGCCAGCAGCTTGGAGGACAGTGGGGGCTACGAGCAGTACTTC. Translation gives CASSLEDSGGYEQYF.

The V and J genes are TRBV19 and TRBJ2-3, with D maybe TRBD1 (6 bases). CDR1 is LNHDA, CDR2 SQIVND, per germline (reference sequence). V was shortened by 5 bases and J by 7 bases, with 13 bases between the two germline ends. This CDR3 is 13 amino acids long. The CDR3 bases are TGTGCCAGTAGTCCCATGACAGGCTATACGCAGTATTTT. Its protein is CASSPMTGYTQYF. Combining the CDR3 with reference TRBV19 and TRBJ2-3 gives the whole variable domain DGGITQSPKYLFRKEGQNVTLSCEQNLNHDAMYWYRQDPGQGLRLIYYSQIVNDFQKGDIAEGYSVSREKKESFPLTVTSAQKNPTAFYLCASSPMTGYTQYFGPGTRLTVL.

The chain couples TRBV9 to TRBJ1-4; D gene unclear. Trimming pared 4 bases from V and 2 bases from J, leaving 12 bases between. The CDR3 is 15 amino acids. Germline V CDR1 and CDR2: SGDLS, YYNGEE. CDR3 DNA sequence: TGTGCCAGCAGCTCGCCGGGTGGGACTAATGAAAAACTGTTTTTT. This gives the protein CASSSPGGTNEKLFF. The complete variable domain, with remaining parts taken from reference TRBV9 and TRBJ1-4, reads DSGVTQTPKHLITATGQRVTLRCSPRSGDLSVYWYQQSLDQGLQFLIQYYNGEERAKGNILERFSAQQFPDLHSELNLSSLELGDSALYFCASSSPGGTNEKLFFGSGTQLSVL.

The genes are TRBV2 and TRBJ2-5; D perhaps matches TRBD2 (6 bases). This CDR3 spans 13 amino acids. The V end lost 6 bases, the J end lost 9 bases, and 17 bases lay between the germline ends. CDR1 and CDR2 from the germline V gene are SNHLY and FYNNEI. The CDR3 DNA sequence: TGTGCCAGCAGGGATGTGGGGCCGGGGGCCCAGTACTTC. Amino acid sequence: CASRDVGPGAQYF.

The chain joins TRBV5-4 to TRBJ2-5; 10 bases agree with TRBD2. In germline, CDR1 is SGHNT, CDR2 YYREEE (reference sequence). The CDR3 runs to 17 residues. The V segment lost 0 bases and the J segment 3 bases; nucleotides outside the gene matches: 8. CDR3 region: CASSLVLAGAEKETQYF. CDR3 DNA: TGTGCCAGCAGCTTGGTGCTAGCGGGGGCGGAAAAAGAGACCCAGTACTTC.

The V and J genes are TRBV2 and TRBJ1-4; D possibly corresponds to TRBD1 (5 bases). The CDR3 spans 14 residues. CDR1 and CDR2 (germline): SNHLY, FYNNEI. Trimming stripped 3 bases from V and 6 bases from J, with 11 bases between. The CDR3 region is CASSDRVKDEKLFF. CDR3 sequence (DNA): TGTGCCAGCAGTGACAGGGTAAAAGATGAAAAACTGTTTTTT.

The chain employs TRBV5-1 and TRBJ1-1; D uncertain. V lost 0 bases and J 0 bases, leaving 3 bases between the germline ends. This CDR3 comprises 13 residues. Per the germline V gene, CDR1 is SGHRS and CDR2 is YFSETQ. CDR3 nucleotide sequence: TGCGCCAGCAGCTTGGAGCTGAACACTGAAGCTTTCTTT. Its protein is CASSLELNTEAFF.

The chain joins TRBV7-9 to TRBJ1-6; TRBD1 is a possible D gene (6 bases). The germline CDR1 and CDR2 sequences are SEHNR and FQNEAQ (reference sequence). Trimming took 3 bases from V and 8 from J, leaving 17 bases between them. The CDR3 length is 16 residues. The CDR3 is CASSFSPRGMDSPLHF. The CDR3 DNA reads TGTGCCAGCAGCTTTTCCCCTAGGGGGATGGATTCACCCCTCCACTTT.

The chain combines TRBV29-1 with TRBJ2-5, with TRBD2 as a possible D gene (5 bases). The CDR3 contains 13 residues. Per germline, CDR1 SQVTM and CDR2 ANQGSEA. Trimming left V 4 bases short and J 4 bases short, with 13 bases between. CDR3 residues: CSVAGSGLETQYF. The CDR3 region has the DNA TGCAGCGTTGCCGGTTCGGGGTTAGAGACCCAGTACTTC.

V and J are TRBV28 and TRBJ2-1; D call uncertain. V lost 3 bases and J 1 base, leaving 10 bases between the germline ends. The CDR3 is 15 residues long. Germline CDR1 is MDHEN and CDR2 is SYDVKM. The DNA for the CDR3 is TGTGCCAGCAGTTTTCCCAGACCTTCCTACAATGAGCAGTTCTTC. Amino acids: CASSFPRPSYNEQFF.

The genes are TRBV4-1 and TRBJ2-2; the D gene is possibly TRBD2 (5 bases). Germline loops: CDR1 MGHRA, CDR2 YSYEKL. Deletions cut 2 bases from V and 4 bases from J, with 20 bases between. The CDR3 loop spans 18 amino acids. The CDR3 DNA reads TGCGCCAGCAGCCAAAGCCTAGTTGGGAGCGCATCCACCGGGGAGCTGTTTTTT. Translation gives CASSQSLVGSASTGELFF.

This sequence joins TRBV7-2 and TRBJ2-2; D uncertain. Per the germline V gene, CDR1 is SGHTA and CDR2 is FQGNSA. CDR3 length: 17 amino acids. V was cut by 5 bases and J by 1 base, with 17 bases left in between. CDR3 in DNA: TGTGCCAGCAGCCCCCGTGAGGCTTTTCGGAACACCGGGGAGCTGTTTTTT. Protein: CASSPREAFRNTGELFF.

This clone occurred once. The chain employs TRBV28 and TRBJ2-7; D is ambiguous. CDR1 is MDHEN, CDR2 SYDVKM, per germline. The CDR3 has 15 amino acids. Trimming took 2 bases from V and 3 from J, leaving 14 bases between them. In DNA form, the CDR3 reads TGTGCCAGCAGTTTAAGAGGTCAGACGAGCTACGAGCAGTACTTC. Its protein product is CASSLRGQTSYEQYF. Together with reference TRBV28 and TRBJ2-7, the CDR3 gives the full variable domain: DVKVTQSSRYLVKRTGEKVFLECVQDMDHENMFWYRQDPGLGLRLIYFSYDVKMKEKGDIPEGYSVSREKKERFSLILESASTNQTSMYLCASSLRGQTSYEQYFGPGTRLTVT.

This sequence joins TRBV6-1 and TRBJ2-5, with D uncertain. Trimming pared 3 bases from V and 2 bases from J, leaving 10 bases between. The V gene's germline CDR1 is MNHNS and CDR2 SASEGT. The CDR3 runs 14 residues. The CDR3 loop reads CASSDQLLQETQYF. The CDR3 nucleotides are TGTGCCAGCAGTGACCAGCTCTTGCAAGAGACCCAGTACTTC.

The chain is built from TRBV7-9 and TRBJ2-7; D is ambiguous. Germline V gene sequence: CDR1 SEHNR, CDR2 FQNEAQ (reference sequence). The CDR3 sequence is 12 residues long. V lost 5 bases and J lost 6, with 11 bases in between. DNA for the CDR3: TGTGCCAGCAGCCCTAGGAGCAGCGAGCAGTACTTC. Its protein product is CASSPRSSEQYF.